This TCR beta chain is from a study of blood T cell repertoires in COVID-19. Study context: Acute-phase and convalescent COVID-19 samples originated in the United States, Italy and Spain.

The CDR3 covers 14 residues. Between the trimmed V and J ends, which lost 0 bases and 6 bases, there was a span of 9 bases. The germline CDR1 and CDR2 sequences are MNHNY and SVGAGI (reference sequence). The Seattle site enrolled patients during active infection and followed them longitudinally. Libraries were prepared by immunoSEQ multiplex PCR; TCRdb keeps only in-frame clonotypes and omits some of them. The sample consists of some 110,000 clones, roughly 85% of them appearing once. This clone was observed a few times. The rearrangement uses TRBV6-6 and TRBJ2-1; D may be TRBD2 (6 bases). The sequence derives from an elderly woman with COVID-19, enrolled during active disease. Sequencing input: peripheral blood. The CDR3 nucleotides read TGTGCCAGCAGTTACTCGCACGGGAGCAATGAGCAGTTCTTC. It specifies CASSYSHGSNEQFF.